This T cell receptor beta chain was recorded in a study of control samples from healthy donors and cancer patients. Trimming at V came to 8 bases and at J to 5 bases, leaving 5 bases not matched to a gene. The CDR3 is made up of 12 amino acids. Germline V gene data show CDR1 as LNHDA and CDR2 as SQIVND (reference sequence). Profiling relied on immunoSEQ multiplex PCR, and the TCRdb table lists in-frame clones only, not all of them. This sample has some 96,000 clones, with 87% found just once. The J gene is TRBJ1-1, the V gene TRBV19; 7 bases match TRBD1. Sequences were obtained from blood. This sequence originates from a woman aged 45-59 years in good health. The CDR3 protein is CASSAGGTEAFF. DNA of the CDR3: TGTGCCAGTTCGGCAGGGGGAACTGAAGCTTTCTTT.